The 28 T cell receptor beta chains reported below all come from one sample, sequenced in a study of OX40 agonist ivuxolimab in advanced cancers. Assay used: immunoSEQ multiplex PCR; TCRdb lists only in-frame clones, some missing. This sample yields about 76,000 clones, of which 75% to 90% are seen a single time; roughly 5.5% belongs to the top ten. The starting material was CD4+ or CD8+ T cells sorted from blood, obtained in a trial of the OX40 agonist ivuxolimab. These receptors came from an adult with an advanced solid tumor such as melanoma, head and neck, liver or kidney cancer.

This chain uses TRBV19 with TRBJ2-4; the D is unclear. Germline V lookup: CDR1 LNHDA, CDR2 SQIVND (reference sequence). V lost 4 bases, J lost 7 bases, and 5 bases lay in between. The CDR3 consists of 11 residues. The CDR3 region is CASSTENIQYF. The CDR3 nucleotides are TGTGCCAGTAGTACTGAGAACATTCAGTACTTC.

The chain employs TRBV4-2 and TRBJ2-3, with D possibly TRBD2 on 6 matching bases. V was clipped by 0 bases and J by 4 bases, with 17 bases between them. Germline V CDR1 and CDR2: LGHNA, YNFKEQ. CDR3 length equals 17 residues. The DNA for the CDR3 is TGTGCCAGCAGCCAAGAAGAGCTAGCCGGGAGCGCAGATACGCAGTATTTT. This sequence encodes CASSQEELAGSADTQYF.

J is TRBJ2-7 and V is TRBV7-9, with D uncertain. CDR1 and CDR2 (germline): SEHNR, FQNEAQ (reference sequence). The CDR3 extends over 15 amino acids. Trimming stripped 0 bases from V and 1 base from J, with 10 bases between. Here the CDR3 reads CASSLAGSRSYEQYF. The CDR3 region has the DNA TGTGCCAGCAGCTTAGCGGGCTCCAGGTCCTACGAGCAGTACTTC.

V usage is TRBV6-5 and J usage is TRBJ2-7; no clear D. CDR3 length: 11 amino acids. Trimming pared 4 bases from V and 3 bases from J, leaving 4 bases between. Germline CDR1 and CDR2: MNHEY and SVGAGI. CDR3 coding DNA: TGTGCCAGCAGTTCATACTACGAGCAGTACTTC. It is translated as CASSSYYEQYF.

The rearrangement links TRBV7-2 to TRBJ2-7, with TRBD1 as a possible D gene (6 bases). Germline V gives CDR1 SGHTA, CDR2 FQGNSA. V dropped 5 bases and J dropped 4 bases, with 18 bases sitting between them. The CDR3 length is 15 residues. The DNA for the CDR3 is TGTGCCAGCAGCCACCCAGGACAGAAAAGATACGAGCAGTACTTC. This encodes CASSHPGQKRYEQYF.

This clone was seen only a few times. This chain connects TRBV28 to TRBJ2-6; possibly TRBD1 or TRBD2 for D (5 bases each). The CDR3 is 16 residues long. V lost 2 bases, J lost 0 bases, and 8 bases lay in between. The V gene's germline CDR1 is MDHEN and CDR2 SYDVKM. CDR3 in amino acids: CASSLGTASGANVLTF. The CDR3 nucleotides are TGTGCCAGCAGTTTAGGGACGGCCTCTGGGGCCAACGTCCTGACTTTC.

This clone was seen a few times. The genes are TRBV14 and TRBJ2-1; D not certain. From germline, CDR1 is SGHDN and CDR2 FVKESK. The CDR3 covers 13 residues. V was shortened by 8 bases and J by 0 bases, with 8 bases between the two germline ends. The CDR3 region has the DNA TGTGCCAGCCAGCGTGACTCCTACAATGAGCAGTTCTTC. Amino acids: CASQRDSYNEQFF.

The chain has TRBV11-2 and TRBJ2-1; weak D call: TRBD2 (5 bases). The CDR3 is 12 amino acids. Germline assignment: CDR1 SGHAT and CDR2 FQNNGV. V shed 5 bases and J shed 10 bases, with 12 bases lying between them. The CDR3 loop is CASSPTRGEQFF. Written as DNA, the CDR3 is TGTGCCAGCAGCCCAACCCGGGGAGAGCAGTTCTTC.

This clone was seen once. The V and J genes are TRBV18 and TRBJ2-1, with D perhaps TRBD1 (6 bases). Looked up from germline, CDR1 is KGHSH and CDR2 is LQKENI. CDR3 length: 15 residues. V was trimmed by 3 bases and J by 0 bases, leaving 9 bases between them. The CDR3 DNA reads TGTGCCAGCTCACCCCAGGGGATCTCCTACAATGAGCAGTTCTTC. This gives the protein CASSPQGISYNEQFF.

The chain joins TRBV6-1 to TRBJ1-2; D gene ambiguous. The CDR3 sequence is 13 residues long. Germline V gene sequence: CDR1 MNHNS, CDR2 SASEGT. V was trimmed by 2 bases and J by 4 bases, leaving 8 bases between them. Here the CDR3 reads CASSESAAYGYTF. In DNA form, the CDR3 reads TGTGCCAGCAGTGAATCGGCAGCCTATGGCTACACCTTC.

J is TRBJ2-7 and V is TRBV27; the match to TRBD2 covers 10 bases. CDR3 size: 15 residues. Germline loops: CDR1 MNHEY, CDR2 SMNVEV (reference sequence). The J segment lost 3 bases and the V segment lost 6 bases, leaving 8 bases of the junction unmatched. The chain's CDR3 is CASSPMASGSYEQYF. The CDR3 region has the DNA TGTGCCAGCAGCCCAATGGCTAGCGGGAGCTACGAGCAGTACTTC.

In its sample, this clone was seen a few times. J is TRBJ1-2 and V is TRBV6-5; TRBD1 matches at 9 bases. J gave up 7 bases and V 8 bases, and 8 bases lay outside the gene matches. The CDR3 has 13 residues. Germline V gene data show CDR1 as MNHEY and CDR2 as SVGAGI. The CDR3 sequence is CASLRDRAGGYTF. The CDR3 DNA sequence: TGTGCCAGCCTGAGGGACAGGGCAGGTGGCTACACCTTC.

This sequence joins TRBV29-1 and TRBJ1-4; maybe TRBD1 (5 bases). Germline V CDR1 and CDR2: SQVTM, ANQGSEA. With 3 bases removed from V and 11 bases from J, the gap between germline ends came to 10 bases. This CDR3 spans 11 amino acids. CDR3 residues: CSVEAAGKLFF. The DNA of the CDR3 is TGCAGCGTTGAGGCGGCAGGGAAACTGTTTTTT.

This clone was recorded only once. The chain carries TRBV28 and TRBJ1-2, with a possible D match to TRBD1 (6 bases). The CDR3 runs 13 residues. V was shortened by 5 bases and J by 7 bases, with 14 bases between the two germline ends. The germline gives CDR1 MDHEN, CDR2 SYDVKM. The CDR3: CASSLPGGSGYTF. As DNA, the CDR3 is TGTGCCAGCAGTCTCCCCGGGGGCAGTGGCTACACCTTC.

V usage is TRBV6-5 and J usage is TRBJ1-1, with D possibly matching TRBD1 (6 bases). This CDR3 has 14 amino acids. Trimming took off 6 bases at V and 4 bases at J, with 15 bases between the two ends. In germline, CDR1 is MNHEY, CDR2 SVGAGI. The CDR3 sequence is CASRPTRGGTEAFF. The CDR3 bases are TGTGCCAGCAGACCCACCAGGGGCGGCACTGAAGCTTTCTTT.

The rearrangement uses TRBV30 and TRBJ1-3; 8 positions match TRBD1. This CDR3 is 15 amino acids long. V trimming: 0 bases; J trimming: 2 bases; junction bases outside the gene matches: 3. CDR1 is GTSNPN, CDR2 SVGIG, per germline (reference sequence). Written as DNA, the CDR3 is TGTGCCTGGAGTGTAGGGACAGGTACTGGAAACACCATATATTTT. The encoded protein is CAWSVGTGTGNTIYF.

The chain uses TRBV10-1 and TRBJ2-1; D is uncertain. Looked up from germline, CDR1 is WNHNN and CDR2 is SYGVQD (reference sequence). This CDR3 is 13 amino acids long. Trimming shortened V by 7 bases and J by 7 bases, and 14 bases separated the two germline ends. CDR3 loop: CASNGGSSNEQFF. The DNA of the CDR3 is TGCGCCAGCAACGGTGGCAGTTCGAATGAGCAGTTCTTC.

The chain has TRBV7-9 and TRBJ2-2; D gene ambiguous. CDR3 size: 15 residues. Germline V gives CDR1 SEHNR, CDR2 FQNEAQ (reference sequence). Trimming took off 4 bases at V and 1 base at J, with 10 bases between the two ends. The DNA for the CDR3 is TGTGCCAGCAGCTCCGACCCTATGAACACCGGGGAGCTGTTTTTT. Translating gives CASSSDPMNTGELFF. The entire variable domain, with the rest obtained from reference TRBV7-9 and TRBJ2-2, is as follows: DTGVSQNPRHKITKRGQNVTFRCDPISEHNRLYWYRQTLGQGPEFLTYFQNEAQLEKSRLLSDRFSAERPKGSFSTLEIQRTEQGDSAMYLCASSSDPMNTGELFFGEGSRLTVL.

This clone was detected a few times. The chain joins TRBV5-6 to TRBJ1-1; D remains unclear. Trimming removed 0 bases from V and 4 bases from J, with 13 bases in between. The CDR3 has 15 amino acids. Germline loops: CDR1 SGHDT, CDR2 YYEEEE. CDR3 amino acids: CASSLDKGVGTEAFF. CDR3 in DNA: TGTGCCAGCAGCTTGGATAAGGGAGTGGGCACTGAAGCTTTCTTT.

V is TRBV6-6 and J is TRBJ1-2; D is perhaps TRBD1 (5 bases). The CDR3 is 12 residues long. Germline V gene sequence: CDR1 MNHNY, CDR2 SVGAGI (reference sequence). Trimming stripped 5 bases from V and 5 bases from J, with 9 bases between. CDR3 residues: CASSRKGYGYTF. The CDR3 DNA is TGTGCCAGCAGTCGTAAGGGGTATGGCTACACCTTC.

This rearrangement joins TRBV5-1 to TRBJ1-2, with no clear D. The CDR3 covers 15 residues. V was shortened by 7 bases and J by 1 base, with 17 bases between the two germline ends. Germline lookup yields CDR1 SGHRS and CDR2 YFSETQ. CDR3 nucleotide sequence: TGCGCCAGCGCCCCAAAGGACGGGCATAACTATGGCTACACCTTC. The encoded protein is CASAPKDGHNYGYTF.

The rearrangement uses TRBV11-1 and TRBJ1-6; D uncertain. Trimming pared 1 base from V and 6 bases from J, leaving 7 bases between. The CDR3 is made up of 14 amino acids. Germline CDR1 is SGHAT and CDR2 is FQDESV (reference sequence). CDR3 in DNA: TGTGCCAGCAGCTTAGTCCCGAGTAATTCACCCCTCCACTTT. Translating it yields CASSLVPSNSPLHF.

This clone was counted a single time. The chain employs TRBV2 and TRBJ2-1; TRBD2 aligns across 9 bases. The V gene end was trimmed by 4 bases and the J gene end by 8 bases; junction bases not matched to a gene: 9. The CDR3 runs to 15 residues. CDR1 is SNHLY and CDR2 is FYNNEI in the germline V gene. CDR3 nucleotide sequence: TGTGCCAGCAGTGGGTCCGGGACTAGCCAGTATGAGCAGTTCTTC. It specifies CASSGSGTSQYEQFF.

This rearrangement joins TRBV28 to TRBJ1-2; D unclear. The germline gives CDR1 MDHEN, CDR2 SYDVKM. CDR3 length: 15 residues. The V gene lost 6 bases and the J gene lost 4 bases, with 18 bases spanning the gap. The CDR3 region is CASRDPGSKGYGYTF. DNA of the CDR3: TGTGCCAGCAGGGATCCGGGTTCCAAGGGCTATGGCTACACCTTC.

The chain couples TRBV9 to TRBJ2-3; D uncertain. The CDR3 is 15 amino acids. V was shortened by 0 bases and J by 2 bases, with 10 bases between the two germline ends. Germline CDR1 and CDR2: SGDLS and YYNGEE. DNA of the CDR3: TGTGCCAGCAGCGTAGTTCCACAAAACACAGATACGCAGTATTTT. Translated: CASSVVPQNTDTQYF.

The rearrangement joins TRBV6-5 to TRBJ1-1; the D gene is possibly TRBD1 (5 bases). V dropped 6 bases and J dropped 7 bases, with 12 bases sitting between them. CDR1 and CDR2 (germline): MNHEY, SVGAGI. The CDR3 extends over 12 amino acids. This chain's CDR3 is CASRPQRGEAFF. The CDR3 region has the DNA TGTGCCAGCAGACCCCAAAGGGGTGAAGCTTTCTTT.

The J gene is TRBJ1-1, the V gene TRBV30; D may be TRBD1 (5 bases). This CDR3 has 13 amino acids. The V and J ends lost 0 bases and 0 bases respectively, with 5 bases between them. Looked up from germline, CDR1 is GTSNPN and CDR2 is SVGIG (reference sequence). The CDR3 sequence is CAWSVGVNTEAFF. CDR3 sequence (DNA): TGTGCCTGGAGTGTAGGGGTGAACACTGAAGCTTTCTTT.

This sequence joins TRBV4-1 and TRBJ2-1, with 10 positions matching TRBD1. The length of the CDR3 is 16 residues. V was pared by 0 bases and J by 3 bases, with 2 bases of the junction left unmatched. Germline CDR1 is MGHRA and CDR2 is YSYEKL. The DNA of the CDR3 is TGCGCCAGCAGCCAAGAACGGACAGGGGGCTACAATGAGCAGTTCTTC. It encodes CASSQERTGGYNEQFF.